The clone carrying this T cell receptor (beta chain) was detected many times. Antigen: not known. TCRbeta library preparation incorporated unique molecular identifiers. TCRdb re-derived calls from the PCR reads in MiXCR, one entry per CDR3 protein. The table shows over 400,000 distinct CDR3 sequences, with about 45% occurring only once. These data come from a study of T-cell reconstitution after alpha-beta-depleted transplantation in children. Study observations and caveats: Newly generated T cells supplied most T-cell counts and diversity one year post-transplant.

Sequencing was performed on PBMCs, taken before TCRalphabeta/CD19-depleted stem cell transplant. The TCR sequence derives from a girl aged 2 to 9 with aplastic anemia, due to receive a stem cell transplant.

The CDR3 DNA reads as TGTGCCAGCAGGACGACGGGGAGTGAGCAGTTCTTC. This gives the protein CASRTTGSEQFF. This chain links TRBV3-1 with TRBJ2-1, with D tentatively TRBD2 (5 bases). CDR1 is LGHDT, CDR2 YNNKEL, per germline (reference sequence). The CDR3 covers 12 residues. Trimming removed 6 bases from V and 9 bases from J, with 12 bases in between.